Sequencing of this T cell receptor beta chain was carried out in a study of tumor and adjacent non-tumor tissue in lung cancer (dated by TCRdb to the late 2010s). For the study in its entirety: Patients with adenocarcinoma (approximately 11), squamous cell carcinoma (2) and small cell lung cancer (1) were included in the cohort. The 15 enrolled patients, of whom about 10 were men and 5 were women, were aged about 30 to 80 years and were diagnosed with TNM stage I to III disease. In total, sequencing yielded under 150 million productive TCRbeta reads, which works out to an average of around 4.2 million reads per sample. The study compared bulk TCRbeta repertoires between lung tumor tissue and matched distant non-tumor lung tissue from 15 lung cancer patients. TCRbeta CDR3 sequencing was performed on fewer than 35 paired specimens, with one tumor sample and one normal lung sample collected per patient.

Bulk unsorted tissue served as the source for RNA extraction, and RNA quality was assessed using a NanoDrop ND-1000 and an Agilent 2100. Distant non-tumor tissue taken more than 3 cm from the tumor edge was used as the normal lung sample. Donors were newly diagnosed lung cancer patients admitted for thoracic surgery in China between August and November 2014, without prior chemotherapy. Anyone who had undergone radiotherapy or chemotherapy before, or who had another cancer at the same time, was left out of the study. Surgical tissue pieces of 1-2 cm3 were preserved in RNAlater solution and were kept at -80 degrees C until use. Reading from cysteine to phenylalanine, the CDR3 counts 13 amino acids. The read is trimmed to its CDR3 DNA, 39 bases read in frame from base 1. In the germline V gene, CDR1 corresponds to SGHAT and CDR2 to FQNNGV. On this clonotype: What antigen it recognizes has not been identified. One end of the junction varies from germline; a read error may be responsible.

The method was multiplex PCR. The sequencer listed for this sample is Illumina HiSeq 2500. Following protocols modified from ARM-PCR, the researchers constructed TCRbeta libraries through three rounds of nested PCR with primers (Table S4). Before sequencing, PCR products of 200-500 bp were excised from the gel and purified with the QIAquick gel extraction kit. In the authors' own workflow: Reads were cleaned with Trimmomatic, merged with FLASH into complete CDR3 sequences, and assigned to V(D)J germline segments with MiTCR. Clonal diversity was computed as the inverse Simpson's index with VDJtools. A read counted as productive if the sequence was in-frame and lacked a premature stop codon. TCRdb took the public reads, trimmed them with fastp at Q25, ran MiXCR for clone calling and kept in-frame beta chains. Rows are unified per CDR3 protein, each entry keeping the most common DNA and genes. The V and J calls follow TCRdb's processing rather than the paper's. The sample contains 94,000 or so distinct CDR3 sequences, around 76% of them found a single time. Roughly a fifth of the sample rests with the top ten.

The study at large found these results: Only 15 or so patients were included in the cohort, and the need for larger samples and more detailed clinical data was noted by the authors. The sequencing platform is not named in the methods, and unique molecular identifiers are not mentioned. Peripheral blood was not sequenced, so blood TCRbeta repertoires were not examined in the lung cancer patients of the study. A significantly larger cumulative share of the repertoire was made up by the top 100 clones in normal lung than in tumor tissue. TCR diversity (inverse Simpson) was significantly higher in tumor than in normal lung tissue (around 460 vs 160, P = 0.0075, Mann-Whitney U test). Significantly higher TCR diversity was found in younger patients, and higher tumor TCR diversity was associated with shorter overall and disease-free survival.

This TCR was sampled from a woman aged 45-59 years with non-small cell lung cancer. Rearrangement joined TRBV11-2 to TRBJ2-2; perhaps TRBD2 is the D gene, with 5 bases matching. The sequencing sample was made of distant non-tumor lung tissue. CDR3 loop: CAGNFENTGELFF. The DNA reads as follows: TGTGCCGGCAACTTCGAGAACACCGGGGAGTTGTTTTTT.